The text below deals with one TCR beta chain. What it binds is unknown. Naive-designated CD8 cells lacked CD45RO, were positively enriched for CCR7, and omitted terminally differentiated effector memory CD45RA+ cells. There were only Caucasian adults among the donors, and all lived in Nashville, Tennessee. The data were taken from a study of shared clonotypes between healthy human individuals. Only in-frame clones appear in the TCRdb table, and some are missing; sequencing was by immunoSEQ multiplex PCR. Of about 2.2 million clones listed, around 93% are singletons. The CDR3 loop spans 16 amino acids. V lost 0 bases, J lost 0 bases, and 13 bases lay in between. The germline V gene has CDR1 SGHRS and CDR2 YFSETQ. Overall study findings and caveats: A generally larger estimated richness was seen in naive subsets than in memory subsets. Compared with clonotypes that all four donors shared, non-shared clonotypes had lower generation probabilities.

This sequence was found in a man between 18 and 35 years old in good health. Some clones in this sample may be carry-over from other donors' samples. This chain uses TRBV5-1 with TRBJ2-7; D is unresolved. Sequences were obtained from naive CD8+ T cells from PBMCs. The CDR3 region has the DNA TGCGCCAGCAGCTTGGGTAGACACATTCCCTCCTACGAGCAGTACTTC. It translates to CASSLGRHIPSYEQYF.